These 24 T cell receptor beta chains came from one sample sequenced in a study of cytomegalovirus exposure and HLA in healthy donors. 60 Vbeta and 13 Jbeta primers were used in PCR. Only in-frame clones appear in the TCRdb table, and some are missing; sequencing was by immunoSEQ multiplex PCR. The sample has over 100,000 clones, 75% to 80% seen once. Sample: PBMCs. Receptor source: a woman in her 30s in good health and CMV-seropositive.

The V and J genes are TRBV7-2 and TRBJ1-2; D call uncertain. The germline V gene has CDR1 SGHTA and CDR2 FQGNSA. This CDR3 has 12 amino acids. Trimming shortened V by 5 bases and J by 0 bases, and 4 bases separated the two germline ends. CDR3 sequence: CASSHSNYGYTF. CDR3 sequence (DNA): TGTGCCAGCAGCCATTCTAACTATGGCTACACCTTC.

The genes are TRBV12-5 and TRBJ2-3, with 7 bases aligning to TRBD2. The germline V gene has CDR1 LGHNT and CDR2 FRNRAP. The V and J ends lost 6 bases and 7 bases, in that order; junction bases with no gene match: 10. The CDR3 runs 14 residues. The CDR3 nucleotides read TGTGCTAGTGGCCCGAGCGGGGAGGGAAATACGCAGTATTTT. It specifies CASGPSGEGNTQYF. The full variable domain, completed using reference TRBV12-5 and TRBJ2-3, is DARVTQTPRHKVTEMGQEVTMRCQPILGHNTVFWYRQTMMQGLELLAYFRNRAPLDDSGMPKDRFSAEMPDATLATLKIQPSEPRDSAVYFCASGPSGEGNTQYFGPGTRLTVL.

V usage is TRBV14 and J usage is TRBJ2-2; D might be TRBD2 (5 bases). Germline loops: CDR1 SGHDN, CDR2 FVKESK. The CDR3 contains 14 residues. V shed 1 base and J shed 6 bases, with 9 bases lying between them. The CDR3 nucleotides read TGTGCCAGCAGCCAAGGGAGGATCTCCGGGGAGCTGTTTTTT. Residues: CASSQGRISGELFF.

The chain is built from TRBV19 and TRBJ1-2; TRBD1 is a possible D gene (5 bases). The V gene's germline CDR1 is LNHDA and CDR2 SQIVND (reference sequence). V lost 1 base and J 8 bases, leaving 11 bases between the germline ends. The CDR3 loop spans 13 amino acids. The CDR3 region is CASSIVGQGGYTF. The CDR3 DNA follows: TGTGCCAGTAGTATAGTGGGCCAGGGAGGCTACACCTTC.

This clone has just a few counts. The V gene is TRBV19, the J gene TRBJ2-3; TRBD2 aligns across 7 bases. V was pared by 6 bases and J by 6 bases, with 6 bases of the junction left unmatched. CDR1 and CDR2 (germline): LNHDA, SQIVND (reference sequence). The CDR3 loop spans 13 amino acids. The CDR3 protein is CASSTSVADTQYF. The CDR3 DNA reads as TGTGCCAGTAGCACTAGCGTGGCTGATACGCAGTATTTT.

The CDR3 region is CASSEAGTVYGYTF. The CDR3 DNA follows: TGTGCCAGCAGTGAAGCCGGAACAGTCTATGGCTACACCTTC. The genes are TRBV2 and TRBJ1-2, with D unresolved. V lost 0 bases, J lost 4 bases, and 9 bases lay in between. The CDR3 totals 14 residues. Germline V gene data show CDR1 as SNHLY and CDR2 as FYNNEI.

The sample holds one count of this clone. Other DNA sequences of this sample code for an identical CDR3. The rearrangement links TRBV6-5 to TRBJ1-4; 8 bases agree with TRBD1. The CDR3 totals 16 residues. With V trimmed by 2 bases and J by 2 bases, 4 bases remained unmatched. The germline gives CDR1 MNHEY, CDR2 SVGAGI. The CDR3 nucleotides read TGTGCCAGCAGTTACAGTCAGGGGGCGACTAATGAAAAACTGTTTTTT. Translated, it gives CASSYSQGATNEKLFF.

The J gene is TRBJ1-5, the V gene TRBV7-2, with D unresolved. Germline V gives CDR1 SGHTA, CDR2 FQGNSA. This CDR3 comprises 15 residues. The V end lost 1 base, the J end lost 0 bases, and 7 bases lay between the germline ends. CDR3 sequence: CASSLVGSSNQPQHF. The CDR3 nucleotides read TGTGCCAGCAGCTTAGTTGGCAGTAGCAATCAGCCCCAGCATTTT.

The rearrangement links TRBV28 to TRBJ1-1, with a possible D match to TRBD1 (6 bases). V gave up 6 bases and J gave up 1 base, with 15 bases separating them. The CDR3 loop spans 15 amino acids. Germline V CDR1 and CDR2: MDHEN, SYDVKM. CDR3 DNA sequence: TGTGCCAGCAGAACTCCGGGACACCCGAACACTGAAGCTTTCTTT. Amino acids: CASRTPGHPNTEAFF.

This chain joins TRBV29-1 and TRBJ2-3; TRBD2 might be the D (6 bases). Per the germline V gene, CDR1 is SQVTM and CDR2 is ANQGSEA. Between the trimmed V and J ends, which lost 1 base and 4 bases, there was a span of 12 bases. The length of the CDR3 is 14 residues. CDR3 DNA sequence: TGCAGCGTTGAAGGGGGAGGAAGTCCAGATACGCAGTATTTT. Translating gives CSVEGGGSPDTQYF.

J is TRBJ1-3 and V is TRBV6-6; TRBD1 might be the D (5 bases). The CDR3 spans 14 residues. The germline V and J ends were trimmed by 4 bases and 10 bases, with 17 bases remaining between them. Looked up from germline, CDR1 is MNHNY and CDR2 is SVGAGI (reference sequence). The CDR3 DNA follows: TGTGCCAGCAGTTCTCCGGGACTAAGGGAAACCATATATTTT. Translating gives CASSSPGLRETIYF.

The chain combines TRBV5-1 with TRBJ1-6, with 10 bases identical to TRBD1. Losses at the gene ends were 5 bases for V and 9 bases for J; bases not matched to a gene: 8. The germline gives CDR1 SGHRS, CDR2 YFSETQ. The CDR3 runs 15 residues. CDR3 protein: CASRIGGQGFSPLHF. CDR3 coding DNA: TGCGCCAGCAGGATCGGGGGACAGGGGTTTTCACCCCTCCACTTT.

This clone was detected a few times. The rearrangement joins TRBV28 to TRBJ2-7; 11 bases agree with TRBD2. V dropped 4 bases and J dropped 0; count of bases not matched to a gene: 2. The CDR3 totals 15 residues. Germline V gives CDR1 MDHEN, CDR2 SYDVKM. The CDR3 bases are TGTGCCAGCAGTTCTAGCGGGGGGTCCTCCTACGAGCAGTACTTC. Translating gives CASSSSGGSSYEQYF.

The chain has TRBV7-9 and TRBJ1-1; 10 bases match TRBD1. This CDR3 contains 15 residues. J gave up 5 bases and V 3 bases, and 6 bases lay outside the gene matches. The germline V gene has CDR1 SEHNR and CDR2 FQNEAQ (reference sequence). The CDR3 reads CASSLRGQGRTEAFF. CDR3 sequence (DNA): TGTGCCAGCAGCTTGAGGGGACAGGGGAGGACTGAAGCTTTCTTT.

This clone was detected a few times. The chain combines TRBV6-1 with TRBJ2-3, with 8 bases aligning to TRBD2. The germline V gene has CDR1 MNHNS and CDR2 SASEGT. V lost 2 bases, J lost 3 bases, and 10 bases stayed unmatched. There are 17 residues in the CDR3. The CDR3: CASSELDGGGWTDTQYF. DNA of the CDR3: TGTGCCAGCAGTGAATTAGACGGGGGGGGATGGACAGATACGCAGTATTTT.

The gene calls are TRBV28 and TRBJ1-1; 11 positions match TRBD1. CDR3 length: 14 amino acids. V dropped 5 bases and J dropped 4; count of bases not matched to a gene: 3. Germline lookup yields CDR1 MDHEN and CDR2 SYDVKM. The CDR3 spells CASSTGTGGTEAFF. CDR3 bases: TGTGCCAGCAGTACTGGGACAGGGGGCACTGAAGCTTTCTTT.

The CDR3 region is CATQPGQGHEKLFF. CDR3 DNA sequence: TGTGCCACCCAGCCGGGACAGGGTCACGAAAAACTGTTTTTT. The rearrangement uses TRBV7-9 and TRBJ1-4; 9 bases match TRBD1. The CDR3 is 14 amino acids. Trimming removed 10 bases from V and 8 bases from J; junction bases left unmatched: 11. Germline CDR1 is SEHNR and CDR2 is FQNEAQ (reference sequence). The entire variable domain, with the rest obtained from reference TRBV7-9 and TRBJ1-4, is as follows: DTGVSQNPRHKITKRGQNVTFRCDPISEHNRLYWYRQTLGQGPEFLTYFQNEAQLEKSRLLSDRFSAERPKGSFSTLEIQRTEQGDSAMYLCATQPGQGHEKLFFGSGTQLSVL.

The chain recombines TRBV28 with TRBJ2-3, with a tentative D call TRBD1 (5 bases). Trimming left V 5 bases short and J 2 bases short, with 11 bases between. CDR1 is MDHEN and CDR2 is SYDVKM in the germline V gene. This CDR3 contains 14 residues. The CDR3 nucleotides read TGTGCCAGCAGTAAGGGGCACTACACAGATACGCAGTATTTT. As protein: CASSKGHYTDTQYF. Combining the CDR3 with reference TRBV28 and TRBJ2-3 gives the whole variable domain DVKVTQSSRYLVKRTGEKVFLECVQDMDHENMFWYRQDPGLGLRLIYFSYDVKMKEKGDIPEGYSVSREKKERFSLILESASTNQTSMYLCASSKGHYTDTQYFGPGTRLTVL.

The sample holds a few counts of this clone. This chain uses TRBV4-1 with TRBJ2-2; no definite D call. The germline CDR1 and CDR2 sequences are MGHRA and YSYEKL. V was clipped by 4 bases and J by 2 bases, with 14 bases between them. This CDR3 has 16 amino acids. The CDR3 here is CASSLGGLSNTGELFF. In nucleotides, the CDR3 is TGCGCCAGCAGCCTCGGTGGGCTATCCAACACCGGGGAGCTGTTTTTT.

J is TRBJ1-1 and V is TRBV6-6; D unclear. In germline, CDR1 is MNHNY, CDR2 SVGAGI (reference sequence). V was shortened by 4 bases and J by 1 base, with 10 bases between the two germline ends. The CDR3 loop spans 14 amino acids. This chain's CDR3 is CASSWISQNTEAFF. Written as DNA, the CDR3 is TGTGCCAGCAGTTGGATTAGCCAGAACACTGAAGCTTTCTTT.

The J gene is TRBJ1-6, the V gene TRBV11-2; the D is unclear. Germline V gene lookup returns CDR1 SGHAT and CDR2 FQNNGV. The CDR3 totals 14 residues. The V gene lost 4 bases and the J gene lost 9 bases, with 13 bases spanning the gap. The CDR3 sequence is CASSYGLRGSPLHF. CDR3 DNA: TGTGCCAGCAGCTATGGACTAAGAGGTTCACCCCTCCACTTT.

The chain joins TRBV7-3 to TRBJ2-5, with TRBD1 identical over 8 bases. The V segment lost 2 bases and the J segment 7 bases; nucleotides outside the gene matches: 6. The CDR3 consists of 14 residues. Germline CDR1 SGHTA, CDR2 FQGTGA. The CDR3 DNA is TGTGCCAGCAGCTTAGGGGGACAGGAGGCGACCCAGTACTTC. Its translation is CASSLGGQEATQYF.

The V gene is TRBV6-1, the J gene TRBJ2-7, with D maybe TRBD2 (5 bases). The V gene lost 8 bases and the J gene lost 2 bases, with 13 bases spanning the gap. Per germline, CDR1 MNHNS and CDR2 SASEGT. The CDR3 covers 13 residues. CDR3 coding DNA: TGTGCCAGCCGGGATGTGCTAGCCTACGAGCAGTACTTC. Translated: CASRDVLAYEQYF.

This chain connects TRBV29-1 to TRBJ1-2; possible D gene TRBD1, 5 bases. The V end lost 8 bases, the J end lost 2 bases, and 12 bases lay between the germline ends. Per the germline V gene, CDR1 is SQVTM and CDR2 is ANQGSEA. The CDR3 sequence is 12 residues long. Here the CDR3 reads CSTGGGNYGYTF. The CDR3 nucleotides read TGCAGCACCGGGGGGGGAAACTATGGCTACACCTTC.